This TCR beta chain came from a study of blood T cell repertoires in COVID-19. Study-wide context: COVID-19 samples, acute and convalescent, were from the United States, Italy and Spain. T cells, B-cell-depleted T cells, or PBMCs supplied cDNA or gDNA.

The CDR3 loop spans 15 amino acids. Germline V gene sequence: CDR1 MNHEY, CDR2 SVGEGT. Germline trimming cut 5 bases from V and 5 bases from J; bases unmatched to any gene: 6. This clone was detected once. In the source study's methods: Estimates of nucleated cell counts were drawn from the amplification of reference gene primers. Clones were sequenced by immunoSEQ multiplex PCR, and TCRdb holds only the in-frame ones, with some missing. V and J calls and clone size are those listed in that table; D and trimming were worked out from the DNA. The data hold 130,000 to 150,000 clones, with 85% to 90% observed a single time.

The V and J genes are TRBV6-2 or TRBV6-3 and TRBJ1-5; 10 bases agree with TRBD1. This receptor was identified in a woman aged 45-65 years with active or convalescent COVID-19. Sequenced material: peripheral blood. CDR3 loop: CASSRGTGDYQPQHF. The CDR3 bases are TGTGCCAGCAGTAGGGGGACAGGGGACTATCAGCCCCAGCATTTT.